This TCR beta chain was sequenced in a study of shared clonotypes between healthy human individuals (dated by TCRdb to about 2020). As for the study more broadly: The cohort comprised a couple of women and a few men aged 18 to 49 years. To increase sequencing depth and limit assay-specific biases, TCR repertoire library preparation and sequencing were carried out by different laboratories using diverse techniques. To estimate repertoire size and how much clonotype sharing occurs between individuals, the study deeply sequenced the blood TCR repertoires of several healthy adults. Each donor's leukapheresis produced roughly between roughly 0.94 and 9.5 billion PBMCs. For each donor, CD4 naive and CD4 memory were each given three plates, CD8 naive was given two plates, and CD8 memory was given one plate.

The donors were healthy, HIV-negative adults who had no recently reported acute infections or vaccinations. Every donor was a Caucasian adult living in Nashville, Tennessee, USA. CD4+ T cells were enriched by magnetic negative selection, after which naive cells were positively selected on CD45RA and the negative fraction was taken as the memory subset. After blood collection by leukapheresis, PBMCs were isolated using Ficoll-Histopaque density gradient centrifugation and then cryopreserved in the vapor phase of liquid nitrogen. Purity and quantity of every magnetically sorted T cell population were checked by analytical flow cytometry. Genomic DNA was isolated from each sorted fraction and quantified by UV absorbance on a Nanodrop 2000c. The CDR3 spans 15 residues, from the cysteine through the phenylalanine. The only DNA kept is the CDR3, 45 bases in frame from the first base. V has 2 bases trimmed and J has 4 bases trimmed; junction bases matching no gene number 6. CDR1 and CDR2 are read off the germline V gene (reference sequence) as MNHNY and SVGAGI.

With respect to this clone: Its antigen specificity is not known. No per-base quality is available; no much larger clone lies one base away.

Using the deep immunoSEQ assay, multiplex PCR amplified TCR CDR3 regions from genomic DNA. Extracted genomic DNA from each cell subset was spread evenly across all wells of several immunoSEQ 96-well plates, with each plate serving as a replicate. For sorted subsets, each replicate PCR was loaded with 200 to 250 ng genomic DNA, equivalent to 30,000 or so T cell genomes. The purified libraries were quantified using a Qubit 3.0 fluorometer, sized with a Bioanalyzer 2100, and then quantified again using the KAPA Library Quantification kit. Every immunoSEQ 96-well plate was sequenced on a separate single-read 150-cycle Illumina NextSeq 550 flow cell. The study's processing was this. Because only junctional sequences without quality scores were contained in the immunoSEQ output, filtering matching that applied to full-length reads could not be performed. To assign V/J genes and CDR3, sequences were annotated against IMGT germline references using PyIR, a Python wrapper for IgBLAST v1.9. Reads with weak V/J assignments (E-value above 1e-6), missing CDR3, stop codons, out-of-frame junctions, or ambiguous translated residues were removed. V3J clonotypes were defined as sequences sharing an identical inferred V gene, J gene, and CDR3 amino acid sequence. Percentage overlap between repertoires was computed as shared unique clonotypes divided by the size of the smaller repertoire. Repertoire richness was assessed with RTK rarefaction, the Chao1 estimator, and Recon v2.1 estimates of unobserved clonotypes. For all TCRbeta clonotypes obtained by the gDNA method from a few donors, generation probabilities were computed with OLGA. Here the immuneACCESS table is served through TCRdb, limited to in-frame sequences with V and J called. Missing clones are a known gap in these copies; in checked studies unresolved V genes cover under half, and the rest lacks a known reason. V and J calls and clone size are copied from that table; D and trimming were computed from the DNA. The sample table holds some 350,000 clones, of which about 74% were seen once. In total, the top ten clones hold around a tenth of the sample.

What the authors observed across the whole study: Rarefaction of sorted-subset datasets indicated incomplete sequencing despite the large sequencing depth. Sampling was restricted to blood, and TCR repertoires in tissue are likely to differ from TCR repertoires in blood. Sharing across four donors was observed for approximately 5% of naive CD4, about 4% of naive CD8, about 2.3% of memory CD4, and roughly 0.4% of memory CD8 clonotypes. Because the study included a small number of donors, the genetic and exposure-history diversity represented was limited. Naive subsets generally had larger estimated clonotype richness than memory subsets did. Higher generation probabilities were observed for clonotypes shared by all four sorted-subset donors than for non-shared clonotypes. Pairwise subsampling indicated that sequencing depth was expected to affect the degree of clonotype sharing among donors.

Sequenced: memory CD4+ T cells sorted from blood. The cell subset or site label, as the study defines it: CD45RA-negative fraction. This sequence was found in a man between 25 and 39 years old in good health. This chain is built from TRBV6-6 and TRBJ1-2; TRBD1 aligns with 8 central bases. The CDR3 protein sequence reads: CASSYGQGQVYGYTF. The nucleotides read TGTGCCAGCAGTTACGGTCAGGGACAGGTCTATGGCTACACCTTC.